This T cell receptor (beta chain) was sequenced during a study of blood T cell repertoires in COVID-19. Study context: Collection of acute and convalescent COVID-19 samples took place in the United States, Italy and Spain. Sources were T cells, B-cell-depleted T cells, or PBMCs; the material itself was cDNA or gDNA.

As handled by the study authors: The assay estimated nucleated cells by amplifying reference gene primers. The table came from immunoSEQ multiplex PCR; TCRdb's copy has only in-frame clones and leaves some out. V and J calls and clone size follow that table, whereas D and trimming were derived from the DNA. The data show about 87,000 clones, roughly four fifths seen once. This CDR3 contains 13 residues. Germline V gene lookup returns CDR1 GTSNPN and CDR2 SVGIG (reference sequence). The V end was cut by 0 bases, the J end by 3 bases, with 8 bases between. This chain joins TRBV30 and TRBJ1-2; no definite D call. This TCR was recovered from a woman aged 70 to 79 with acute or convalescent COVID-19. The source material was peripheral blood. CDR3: CAWSVEADYGYTF. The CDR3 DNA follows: TGTGCCTGGAGTGTGGAGGCGGACTATGGCTACACCTTC.